These T cell receptor beta chains were read from a single sample in a study of T cell responses to AZD1222 COVID-19 vaccine. Here immunoSEQ multiplex PCR was the method, and the copy in TCRdb shows in-frame clones only, minus some. The sample includes approximately 100,000 clones, more than 85% seen only once; the top ten take 5%. Sequencing used peripheral blood, obtained on day 0 of AZD1222 vaccination. The receptor set was obtained from an adult in good health. The CDR3 runs from the conserved cysteine through the conserved F or W. A D gene is named only where the DNA matches it firmly.

V gene	J gene	D gene	CDR3 protein	CDR3 DNA
TRBV3-1/TRBV3-2	TRBJ1-2	-	CASSTYQGYGYTF	TGTGCCAGCAGCACTTACCAGGGGTATGGCTACACCTTC
TRBV11-2	TRBJ1-4	-	CASRPQRSEKLFF	TGTGCCAGCAGACCACAGAGAAGTGAAAAACTGTTTTTT
TRBV12-3/TRBV12-4	TRBJ1-5	TRBD1	CASSPGQGQPQHF	TGTGCCAGCAGTCCCGGACAGGGACAGCCCCAGCATTTT
TRBV27	TRBJ2-5	-	CASSFGNQETQYF	TGTGCCAGCAGTTTCGGGAATCAAGAGACCCAGTACTTC
TRBV5-5	TRBJ2-1	TRBD1	CASSALGQRSSYNEQFF	TGTGCCAGCAGCGCGCTGGGACAGAGGAGCTCCTACAATGAGCAGTTCTTC
TRBV5-8	TRBJ2-7	-	CASSLGGHGYEQYF	TGTGCCAGCAGCTTGGGAGGACACGGGTACGAGCAGTACTTC
TRBV5-1	TRBJ2-7	-	CASSHYGQRGYEQYF	TGCGCCAGCAGCCACTACGGGCAACGAGGGTACGAGCAGTACTTC
TRBV19	TRBJ1-1	-	CATAREDRTEAFF	TGTGCCACCGCAAGGGAGGATCGCACTGAAGCTTTCTTT
TRBV7-9	TRBJ2-7	-	CASSLIGDAASYEQYF	TGTGCCAGCAGCCTCATAGGGGATGCGGCCTCCTACGAGCAGTACTTC
TRBV4-2	TRBJ2-1	TRBD1	CASSHGQGAGEQFF	TGTGCCAGCAGCCATGGACAGGGGGCGGGTGAGCAGTTCTTC
TRBV7-2	TRBJ1-3	-	CASSLNGENTIYF	TGTGCCAGCAGCTTAAATGGGGAAAACACCATATATTTT
TRBV9	TRBJ2-1	-	CASSVLGGVDNEQFF	TGTGCCAGCAGCGTCCTTGGTGGCGTCGACAATGAGCAGTTCTTC
TRBV5-6	TRBJ2-7	-	CASSLGKGRSEQYF	TGTGCCAGCAGCTTGGGAAAGGGTCGGAGCGAGCAGTACTTC